This TCR beta chain appears in the sequencing data of a study of cytomegalovirus exposure and HLA in healthy donors (dated by TCRdb to 2017 to 2019). About the study as a whole: According to a later analysis, one platform produced both the 110 or so validation repertoires and the roughly 650 repertoires of the first cohort. The study aimed to test whether signatures of past pathogen exposure could be identified by cataloging public T cell receptors. In addition to the first cohort of hundreds of subjects, a separate validation cohort of around 110 different subjects was used. To predict cytomegalovirus infection status, the study brought together high-throughput TCR immunosequencing, statistical association of individual TCRs with disease status, and machine learning.

Donors formed part of the validation cohort, which comprised 120 or so subjects and was distinct from the first cohort of 670 or so subjects. As to this clone: Its cognate antigen has yet to be identified. No base qualities exist here, and no much larger clone lies one base off it.

The method was the immunoSEQ multiplex PCR assay. As for the original processing: A statistical classification framework was built to diagnose cytomegalovirus status from the catalog of TCR beta chain sequences. What TCRdb holds here is the immuneACCESS table cut down to in-frame rearrangements. Part of the clones is not present; checked against another copy, under half of the missing clones reflect an unresolved V gene, and the others are unexplained. V and J calls plus clone size are reproduced from that table; the DNA served to infer D and trimming. A total of over 200,000 clones appear in this sample, 80% to 90% of them only once. The ten largest clones represent just under 3% of the sample. CDR3 length: 15 amino acids, cysteine to phenylalanine. Only the CDR3 region is kept as DNA, spanning 45 bases read in frame from base 1. The trim is 4 bases for V and 5 bases for J, with a gap of 16 bases between the germline ends. CDR1 and CDR2 are drawn from the germline V gene (reference sequence): MNHEY, SMNVEV.

Overall study outcomes, separate from this receptor: The authors suggested that the approach could potentially be extended to other disease states and immunological phenotypes. A few of the identified cytomegalovirus-associated TCR beta chains were confirmed in vitro to be specific for cytomegalovirus antigens. A total of roughly 160 TCR beta chains were listed by the study as associated with cytomegalovirus. A later analysis lacked HLA typing for the validation cohort, so it scored co-occurrence in that cohort across all 110 or so repertoires. Most TCR sequences were seen in very few donors, while some public TCRs were found in many individuals. The classifier was reported to diagnose cytomegalovirus status with high specificity and sensitivity in both the original cohort and the validation cohort. Subsequent analysis determined that TCRs grouped into clusters in the first cohort also showed a tendency toward co-occurrence across the approximately 120 validation repertoires, and 85% to 95% of cluster scores exceeded 0.

The V gene is TRBV27 and the J gene is TRBJ2-3; the D gene is possibly TRBD1, with 6 bases matching. The source is a woman between 18 and 30 years old in good health and CMV-seronegative. Sequenced sample: PBMCs. Here the CDR3 is given as CASSSTGLRGDTQYF. The DNA sequence is given as TGTGCCAGCAGTTCGACAGGACTCCGGGGAGATACGCAGTATTTT.